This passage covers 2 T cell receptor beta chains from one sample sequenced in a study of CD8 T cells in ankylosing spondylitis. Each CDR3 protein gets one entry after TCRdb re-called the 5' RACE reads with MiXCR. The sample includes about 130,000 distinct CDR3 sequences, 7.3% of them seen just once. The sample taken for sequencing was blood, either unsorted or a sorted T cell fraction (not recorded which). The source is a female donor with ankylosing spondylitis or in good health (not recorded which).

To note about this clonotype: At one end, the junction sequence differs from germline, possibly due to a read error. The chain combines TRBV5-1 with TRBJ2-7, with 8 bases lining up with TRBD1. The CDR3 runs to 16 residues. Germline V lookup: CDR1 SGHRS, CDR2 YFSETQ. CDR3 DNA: TGCGCCAACAGCTTGGAGTCTGTGACAGGGGATTACGAGCAGTGCTTC. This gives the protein CANSLESVTGDYEQCF.

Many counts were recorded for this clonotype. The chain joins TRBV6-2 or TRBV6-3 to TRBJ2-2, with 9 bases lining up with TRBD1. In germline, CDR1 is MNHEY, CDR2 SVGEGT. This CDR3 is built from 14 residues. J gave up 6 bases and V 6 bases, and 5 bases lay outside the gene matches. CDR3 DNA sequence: TGTGCCAGCAGCCCGCGACAGGGGGCCGGGGAGCTGTTTTTT. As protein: CASSPRQGAGELFF.